The entry below describes one T cell receptor (beta chain). Its antigen remains unidentified. The data were taken from a study of T cell responses to AZD1222 COVID-19 vaccine. Sequenced by immunoSEQ multiplex PCR; TCRdb stores in-frame clones only, minus some. The repertoire holds around 120,000 clones, with 75% to 90% as singletons. Study-level results: Only a handful of individuals given AZD1222 were seropositive at baseline.

Germline V gene sequence: CDR1 SGHRS, CDR2 YFSETQ. The CDR3 extends over 16 amino acids. V lost 0 bases and J lost 1, with 13 bases in between. The chain links TRBV5-1 to TRBJ2-5; the D call may be TRBD1 or TRBD2 (5 bases each). This receptor was identified in an adult in good health. The source material was peripheral blood, sampled on day 0 of MenACWY control vaccination. This chain's CDR3 is CASSLGAHGGQETQYF. The CDR3 DNA is TGCGCCAGCAGCTTGGGGGCCCATGGGGGCCAAGAGACCCAGTACTTC.